This T cell receptor (beta chain) was captured by sequencing in a study of T cells in Graves' hyperthyroidism and ophthalmopathy. Study as a whole: Peripheral blood samples were taken at initial diagnosis, prior to any treatment.

Amplified TCR beta CDR3 regions came from RNA transcripts. TCR CDR3 underwent first-round RT-PCR with the HTBI primer set. TCRdb called the multiplex PCR reads again in MiXCR, with one record for every CDR3 protein. Of 700,000 or so distinct CDR3 sequences in the sample, 16% are singletons; the top ten hold under 10%. The germline CDR1 and CDR2 sequences are SGHAT and FQNNGV. This CDR3 comprises 15 residues. Germline trimming cut 5 bases from V and 1 base from J; bases unmatched to any gene: 4. The count of this clonotype is one. This sequence joins TRBV11-2 and TRBJ1-4; TRBD1 aligns across 7 bases. The receptor comes from a young man with Graves' hyperthyroidism. The sequenced sample consisted of blood. The CDR3 protein is CASSPGGETNEKLFF. The CDR3 DNA sequence: TGTGCCAGCAGCCCAGGGGGGGAAACTAATGAAAAACTGTTTTTT.